This TCR beta chain is from a study of T-cell memory formation after mild COVID-19. At the level of the study: Largely donor-specific TCR clusters were found.

Employing constant-segment primers, 5'RACE generated TCR alpha and TCR beta cDNA libraries bearing sample barcodes and UMIs. TCRdb called the 5' RACE reads again in MiXCR, with one record for every CDR3 protein. The sample has roughly 400,000 distinct CDR3 sequences, roughly 18% seen once. V shed 7 bases and J shed 6 bases, with 13 bases lying between them. Germline V gene lookup returns CDR1 DFQATT and CDR2 SNEGSKA (reference sequence). The length of the CDR3 is 13 residues. The source material was PBMCs or a T cell subset sorted from them (not recorded which). The V gene is TRBV20-1, the J gene TRBJ1-6, with D perhaps matching TRBD1 (6 bases). This sequence originates from a man aged 18 to 29 who had mild COVID-19 (a few samples of this study predate the infection). Cell type and time point are not known. The CDR3 here is CSVRTASNSPLHF. CDR3 in DNA: TGCAGTGTTAGGACAGCGTCTAATTCACCCCTCCACTTT.